This entry concerns a single T cell receptor (beta chain). Antigen unknown. The source of the sample is a study of a mutant IDH1 vaccine in newly diagnosed glioma. Study details: Previous care, which was radiotherapy, temozolomide, or both, most often involved both. Broader study findings: Approximately 95% of patients showed vaccine-induced immune responses across multiple MHC alleles.

Time point specified: week 35, safety follow-up. What each vaccine dose contained was 300 ug of mutant IDH1 20-mer peptide, accompanied by topical imiquimod. The germline V and J ends were trimmed by 4 bases and 0 bases, with 13 bases remaining between them. The CDR3 is made up of 16 amino acids. From germline, CDR1 is SGHTA and CDR2 FQGNSA. Sequenced by immunoSEQ multiplex PCR; TCRdb stores in-frame clones only, minus some. The sample records around 40,000 clones, around 91% being singletons. The TCR comes from a man in his forties with glioma. V gene TRBV7-2 combines with J gene TRBJ2-1; D is uncertain. Specimen: PBMCs, collected from a glioma patient whose treatment included an IDH1 peptide vaccine. CDR3 in DNA: TGTGCCAGCAGCTCGCCCCGACACAGCTCCTACAATGAGCAGTTCTTC. Translated, it gives CASSSPRHSSYNEQFF.